These 28 T cell receptor beta chains were sequenced from one sample in a study of PD-1 blockade in classical Hodgkin lymphoma. Libraries were prepared by immunoSEQ multiplex PCR; TCRdb keeps only in-frame clonotypes and omits some of them. The table has some 52,000 clones, roughly 86% seen once. The sample's time point: cycle 4 day 1 (C4D1), after less than seven weeks of nivolumab. Relapse after autologous stem cell transplantation occurred in every patient, and brentuximab vedotin exposure varied. Sequencing used peripheral blood mononuclear cells (PBMCs), obtained before the fourth cycle of nivolumab. The receptors originated from a human donor with classical Hodgkin lymphoma.

The chain couples TRBV4-3 to TRBJ1-1; no clear D gene. V dropped 5 bases and J dropped 1 base, with 11 bases sitting between them. This CDR3 comprises 14 residues. Germline V gene sequence: CDR1 LGHNA, CDR2 YSLEER. The CDR3 sequence: CASSWSSGNTEAFF. The CDR3 nucleotides read TGCGCCAGCAGCTGGTCCTCCGGGAACACTGAAGCTTTCTTT.

The rearrangement links TRBV29-1 to TRBJ2-5; 12 bases map to TRBD1. CDR1 is SQVTM and CDR2 is ANQGSEA in the germline V gene. With 6 bases clipped from V and 5 bases from J, the junction kept 13 bases outside the gene matches. This CDR3 is built from 16 residues. CDR3 bases: TGCAGCGTCGACGCTTCCGGGACAGGGGGCCGGGAGACCCAGTACTTC. Its translation is CSVDASGTGGRETQYF.

V usage is TRBV7-6 and J usage is TRBJ2-1, with TRBD1 matching 7 bases. The CDR3 contains 13 residues. After removal of 5 bases from V and 6 bases from J, the junction contained 4 bases not matched to a gene. CDR1 and CDR2 from the germline V gene are SGHVS and FNYEAQ. The CDR3 loop is CASSPGGPNEQFF. In nucleotides, the CDR3 is TGTGCCAGCAGCCCAGGGGGTCCCAATGAGCAGTTCTTC.

The rearrangement joins TRBV5-6 to TRBJ2-5, with D possibly matching TRBD2 (6 bases). Per germline, CDR1 SGHDT and CDR2 YYEEEE. This CDR3 has 13 amino acids. The V end lost 1 base, the J end lost 4 bases, and 8 bases lay between the germline ends. The CDR3 spells CASSLRGGETQYF. The CDR3 bases are TGTGCCAGCAGCTTGAGGGGAGGAGAGACCCAGTACTTC.

This clone has a single count. CDR3 bases: TGCGCCAGTACCATCCGGACAGGGGGAACGGGGGAGACCCAGTACTTC. Translating it yields CASTIRTGGTGETQYF. V usage is TRBV5-1 and J usage is TRBJ2-5; 10 nucleotides agree with TRBD1. The CDR3 runs to 16 residues. The germline V gene has CDR1 SGHRS and CDR2 YFSETQ. The junction had 15 bases not matched to a gene; V was cut back by 8 bases and J by 5 bases.

V is TRBV19 and J is TRBJ1-4, with a tentative D call TRBD1 (5 bases). Trimming shortened V by 4 bases and J by 0 bases, and 6 bases separated the two germline ends. The CDR3 consists of 14 residues. Looked up from germline, CDR1 is LNHDA and CDR2 is SQIVND (reference sequence). In DNA form, the CDR3 reads TGTGCCAGTAGTAAGACAGCAACTAATGAAAAACTGTTTTTT. Its protein product is CASSKTATNEKLFF.

This chain joins TRBV5-8 and TRBJ2-3; TRBD1 matches 8 bases. The CDR3 consists of 14 residues. The V gene's germline CDR1 is SGHTS and CDR2 YDEGEE. Trimming removed 4 bases from V and 1 base from J; junction bases left unmatched: 2. The CDR3 loop reads CASSATGGTDTQYF. CDR3 bases: TGTGCCAGCAGCGCGACAGGGGGCACAGATACGCAGTATTTT.

The rearrangement joins TRBV28 to TRBJ1-5, with 7 bases identical to TRBD1. The V segment lost 5 bases and the J segment 7 bases; nucleotides outside the gene matches: 8. Germline V gene lookup returns CDR1 MDHEN and CDR2 SYDVKM. The CDR3 extends over 14 amino acids. The chain's CDR3 is CASSIQGVGQPQHF. In DNA, the CDR3 is TGTGCCAGCAGTATCCAGGGGGTAGGGCAGCCCCAGCATTTT.

This clone was detected only once. The chain employs TRBV7-8 and TRBJ1-3, with D possibly being TRBD1 (6 bases). CDR1 and CDR2 (germline): SGHVS, FQNEAQ. The ends were cut back, 7 bases at V and 3 bases at J, with 16 bases in the middle. This CDR3 contains 15 residues. CDR3 in amino acids: CASIYEGVGGNTIYF. The CDR3 bases are TGTGCCAGCATCTACGAGGGGGTCGGTGGAAACACCATATATTTT.

The V call is TRBV5-1, the J call TRBJ1-2; weak D call: TRBD1 (5 bases). The CDR3 runs to 14 residues. Trimming took 4 bases from V and 3 from J, leaving 13 bases between them. The germline CDR1 and CDR2 sequences are SGHRS and YFSETQ. The CDR3 DNA follows: TGCGCCAGCAGCCTAACGACAGCCCACTATGGCTACACCTTC. This encodes CASSLTTAHYGYTF.

This chain joins TRBV7-9 and TRBJ2-7; 14 nucleotides line up with TRBD2. V was pared by 0 bases and J by 0 bases, with 7 bases of the junction left unmatched. This CDR3 has 19 residues. Looked up from germline, CDR1 is SEHNR and CDR2 is FQNEAQ (reference sequence). The CDR3 loop is CASSLAGLAGGPSSYEQYF. In DNA, the CDR3 is TGTGCCAGCAGCTTAGCCGGACTAGCGGGGGGCCCCAGCTCCTACGAGCAGTACTTC.

The rearrangement links TRBV7-3 to TRBJ2-1; D is ambiguous. Germline CDR1 SGHTA, CDR2 FQGTGA. Trimming took off 0 bases at V and 5 bases at J, with 14 bases between the two ends. CDR3 length: 16 amino acids. The CDR3 DNA is TGTGCCAGCAGCTTAACCTCGGGTATTCCGGACAATGAGCAGTTCTTC. Translation gives CASSLTSGIPDNEQFF.

In its sample, this clone was seen a few times. The chain employs TRBV10-3 and TRBJ1-1; D not resolved. Trimming cost V 3 bases and J 6 bases, with 14 bases left between them. The CDR3 is made up of 14 amino acids. The germline V gene has CDR1 ENHRY and CDR2 SYGVKD. CDR3 in amino acids: CAISDPGRVAEAFF. The CDR3, as DNA: TGTGCCATCAGTGACCCAGGTAGGGTAGCTGAAGCTTTCTTT.

The chain uses TRBV28 and TRBJ2-1; 8 bases agree with TRBD2. Germline values: CDR1 MDHEN, CDR2 SYDVKM. The V gene end was trimmed by 2 bases and the J gene end by 4 bases; junction bases not matched to a gene: 1. The CDR3 length is 14 residues. CDR3 in DNA: TGTGCCAGCAGTTTAAGCGGGAGATACAATGAGCAGTTCTTC. Amino acids: CASSLSGRYNEQFF.

The chain's CDR3 is CASSENRYEQFF. For the CDR3, the DNA is TGTGCCAGCAGTGAAAATAGGTATGAGCAGTTCTTC. The chain has TRBV2 and TRBJ2-1; D gene uncertain. The CDR3 extends over 12 amino acids. The ends were cut back, 2 bases at V and 8 bases at J, with 7 bases in the middle. Germline lookup yields CDR1 SNHLY and CDR2 FYNNEI. Full variable domain (rest looked up from reference TRBV2 and TRBJ2-1): EPEVTQTPSHQVTQMGQEVILRCVPISNHLYFYWYRQILGQKVEFLVSFYNNEISEKSEIFDDQFSVERPDGSNFTLKIRSTKLEDSAMYFCASSENRYEQFFGPGTRLTVL.

V usage is TRBV28 and J usage is TRBJ2-3; unclear D gene. The V end was cut by 5 bases, the J end by 4 bases, with 7 bases between. The germline V gene encodes CDR1 MDHEN and CDR2 SYDVKM. The CDR3 totals 12 residues. Here the CDR3 reads CASSERSDTQYF. For the CDR3, the DNA is TGTGCCAGCAGTGAGAGGTCAGATACGCAGTATTTT.

The chain is built from TRBV5-1 and TRBJ1-1; 10 nucleotides match TRBD1. Germline loops: CDR1 SGHRS, CDR2 YFSETQ. The CDR3 extends over 13 amino acids. V gave up 2 bases and J gave up 11 bases; unmatched junction bases: 6. The CDR3 bases are TGCGCCAGCAGCTTCGGACAGGGGGGGCGCGCTTTCTTT. Protein product: CASSFGQGGRAFF.

The chain combines TRBV28 with TRBJ2-1, with D tentatively TRBD1 (6 bases). The CDR3 covers 15 residues. Germline CDR1 MDHEN, CDR2 SYDVKM. V lost 4 bases to trimming and J lost 2 bases, with 12 bases between them. The CDR3 loop reads CASSSSGDPYNEQFF. Here the CDR3 DNA reads TGTGCCAGCAGTTCCTCAGGGGACCCCTACAATGAGCAGTTCTTC.

The chain joins TRBV7-3 to TRBJ2-7, with a tentative D call TRBD1 (6 bases). This CDR3 region has 15 residues. CDR1 SGHTA and CDR2 FQGTGA come from the germline V gene. V lost 6 bases and J lost 5, with 20 bases in between. Written as DNA, the CDR3 is TGTGCCAGCAGTACCTCAGGGGTGGGTCGGGACGAGCAGTACTTC. It encodes CASSTSGVGRDEQYF.

This chain connects TRBV21-1 to TRBJ2-5. TRBV21-1 is a documented pseudogene. This CDR3 has 13 amino acids. Here the CDR3 DNA reads TGTGCCAGCAGCCACGGGCGGCAAGAGACCCAGTACTTC. Translating gives CASSHGRQETQYF.

This clone came up once. The V call is TRBV19, the J call TRBJ2-2; D not certain. Per the germline V gene, CDR1 is LNHDA and CDR2 is SQIVND (reference sequence). The CDR3 length is 15 residues. V was clipped by 8 bases and J by 0 bases, with 13 bases between them. The CDR3 loop reads CASSGYITNTGELFF. DNA for the CDR3: TGTGCCAGTTCGGGTTACATAACGAACACCGGGGAGCTGTTTTTT.

The table lists this clone with a few counts. The V and J genes are TRBV7-8 and TRBJ2-1, with TRBD1 matching 8 bases. V dropped 4 bases and J dropped 11; count of bases not matched to a gene: 4. Germline loops: CDR1 SGHVS, CDR2 FQNEAQ. The length of the CDR3 is 12 residues. The DNA for the CDR3 is TGTGCCAGCAGCTGGACAGGGTCGAAGCAGTTCTTC. Its protein is CASSWTGSKQFF.

The rearrangement links TRBV10-3 to TRBJ2-2; 12 bases agree with TRBD1. The germline V gene has CDR1 ENHRY and CDR2 SYGVKD. The CDR3 runs 19 residues. Trimming cost V 3 bases and J 1 base; bases outside gene matches: 9. The CDR3 bases are TGTGCCATCAGTGACGGGACAGGGGGCGGGAGACAGAACACCGGGGAGCTGTTTTTT. Its translation is CAISDGTGGGRQNTGELFF.

The rearrangement uses TRBV7-3 and TRBJ2-3, with D perhaps TRBD2 (5 bases). The CDR3 is 14 residues long. Germline V CDR1 and CDR2: SGHTA, FQGTGA. Trimming removed 5 bases from V and 2 bases from J, with 11 bases in between. The CDR3 loop reads CASSPTGDTDTQYF. The CDR3 DNA reads as TGTGCCAGCAGCCCGACCGGGGACACAGATACGCAGTATTTT.

The chain couples TRBV4-3 to TRBJ2-1; 15 positions agree with TRBD2. The germline CDR1 and CDR2 sequences are LGHNA and YSLEER. V was pared by 0 bases and J by 4 bases, with 4 bases of the junction left unmatched. This CDR3 has 18 amino acids. In DNA, the CDR3 is TGCGCCAGCAGCCAAGAATTAGGACTAGCGGGGGGGTACAATGAGCAGTTCTTC. Its translation is CASSQELGLAGGYNEQFF.

This clone was detected only a few times. V usage is TRBV15 and J usage is TRBJ1-2; D remains ambiguous. This CDR3 region has 14 residues. The germline V and J ends were trimmed by 0 bases and 8 bases, with 13 bases remaining between them. Germline CDR1 is LNHNV and CDR2 is YYDKDF (reference sequence). In DNA, the CDR3 is TGTGCCACCAGCAGAGATAGTGGATGGAAGGGCTACACCTTC. Its protein is CATSRDSGWKGYTF.

This rearrangement joins TRBV25-1 to TRBJ1-3; D is unresolved. Looked up from germline, CDR1 is MGHDK and CDR2 is SYGVNS. The CDR3 runs to 13 residues. Trimming removed 4 bases from V and 0 bases from J, with 4 bases in between. The CDR3 is CASSGYSGNTIYF. The CDR3 region has the DNA TGTGCCAGCAGTGGATACTCTGGAAACACCATATATTTT.

This clone turned up a few times. This chain uses TRBV27 with TRBJ1-6; D ambiguous. The V end lost 5 bases, the J end lost 3 bases, and 14 bases lay between the germline ends. Looked up from germline, CDR1 is MNHEY and CDR2 is SMNVEV (reference sequence). The CDR3 has 16 amino acids. The CDR3 coding sequence is TGTGCCAGCAGTCCCCTGGTCAGCAGCTATAATTCACCCCTCCACTTT. Protein product: CASSPLVSSYNSPLHF.